Listed below are T cell receptor beta chains from one sample, sequenced in a study of blood T cell repertoires in COVID-19. Data came from immunoSEQ multiplex PCR; TCRdb stores just in-frame clones and leaves some out. The table lists about 110,000 clones, approximately 86% of them singletons. Input material: peripheral blood. Every receptor here comes from a woman aged 45-59 years with active or convalescent COVID-19. Each CDR3 is given with its conserved first and last residue. D genes are given only for firm matches. Size tells how often a clone was seen (once, few, many) or the class of an expanded clone, and some rows leave it out.

TGTGCCAGCAGCTCTTCCGGGACAGGGAGCTACGAGCAGTACTTC	CASSSSGTGSYEQYF	TRBD1	TRBV7-2	TRBJ2-7	-
TGTGCCAGCAGCACCCGTTTTTCTAGCGGGAACACAGATACGCAGTATTTT	CASSTRFSSGNTDTQYF	TRBD2	TRBV7-9	TRBJ2-3	-
TGTGCCAGTAGTATTAAACGAGGTGAGCAGTTCTTC	CASSIKRGEQFF	-	TRBV19	TRBJ2-1	-
TGTGCCAGCAGCGTAGGGCAGGGACTCTACGAGCAGTACTTC	CASSVGQGLYEQYF	-	TRBV9	TRBJ2-7	-
TGTGCCAGCAGCTTAGCGCGTGGACTAGCGGGGGAGCAGTACTTC	CASSLARGLAGEQYF	TRBD2	TRBV7-9	TRBJ2-7	-
TGTGCCAGTGCCCCTGGGCGGGGTGCTAATGAAAAACTGTTTTTT	CASAPGRGANEKLFF	-	TRBV19	TRBJ1-4	once
TGTGCCAGCAGGGTCGGGAGGCCCCATTCAACTAATGAAAAACTGTTTTTT	CASRVGRPHSTNEKLFF	-	TRBV2	TRBJ1-4	-
TGTGCCAGCAGTGTACAGGGGGGAGGCTATGGCTACACCTTC	CASSVQGGGYGYTF	TRBD1	TRBV2	TRBJ1-2	-
TGTGCCAGCACCCGCCGCCTAGCGGGAGGAAATGAGCAGTTCTTC	CASTRRLAGGNEQFF	TRBD2	TRBV2	TRBJ2-1	-
TGCGCCAGCAGCCAACCCGTAGCGCTAAGCACGAACACCGGGGAGCTGTTTTTT	CASSQPVALSTNTGELFF	-	TRBV4-1	TRBJ2-2	-
TGTGCCAGCAGCTTAGATCGCGGGCAGGGGGAGGTGTTTTTT	CASSLDRGQGEVFF	TRBD1	TRBV11-2	TRBJ1-4	-
TGTGCCAGCAGTTATCAGGGGGAATATGAAAAACTGTTTTTT	CASSYQGEYEKLFF	TRBD1	TRBV6-2/TRBV6-3	TRBJ1-4	-
TGTGCCACCCTAGGGGGAGTGGTCAACAATGAGCAGTTCTTC	CATLGGVVNNEQFF	-	TRBV19	TRBJ2-1	-
TGTGCCAGCAGCTACCAAACCGGGGAGCAGTACTTC	CASSYQTGEQYF	-	TRBV28	TRBJ2-7	-
TGTGCCAGCAGCTTAATGGGGCGCCACGAGCAGTACTTC	CASSLMGRHEQYF	-	TRBV7-3	TRBJ2-7	-
TGTGCCAGCAGCATGCTATCGTGGGACAGGAGATCTGGAAACACCATATATTTT	CASSMLSWDRRSGNTIYF	TRBD1	TRBV5-6	TRBJ1-3	-
TGTGCCACCAGCAGAGATGAGGTAGAGACCCAGTACTTC	CATSRDEVETQYF	-	TRBV15	TRBJ2-5	-
TGTGCCAGCAGACTAGCGGGAGGGGGCAATGAGCAGTTCTTC	CASRLAGGGNEQFF	TRBD2	TRBV11-2	TRBJ2-1	-
TGTGCCAGCGGTACAGTTACCTACGAGCAGTACTTC	CASGTVTYEQYF	-	TRBV2	TRBJ2-7	-
TGTGCCAGCAGACTTAGCGGGAGCTCCTACAATGAGCAGTTCTTC	CASRLSGSSYNEQFF	TRBD2	TRBV28	TRBJ2-1	once
TGTGCCAGCAGCCCAGGACAGACTCACGGGGACGAGCAGTACTTC	CASSPGQTHGDEQYF	-	TRBV7-9	TRBJ2-7	few
TGTGCCAGCAGCGCAAGCCCCACAGATACGCAGTATTTT	CASSASPTDTQYF	-	TRBV9	TRBJ2-3	once
TGTGCCACCAGTGTGTCAGGGCAAGAGACCCAGTACTTC	CATSVSGQETQYF	-	TRBV24-1	TRBJ2-5	-
TGTGCCAGCAGCTGGGACTGCGGGCTACTCTCTGGGGCCAACGTCCTGACTTTC	CASSWDCGLLSGANVLTF	-	TRBV11-3	TRBJ2-6	-
TGTGCCACCAGCAGAGAAGGCAGGGTGGTTTCTGGAAACACCATATATTTT	CATSREGRVVSGNTIYF	-	TRBV15	TRBJ1-3	-
TGTGCCAGCAGGGGAGAGGAGGGATCCCACGAGCAGTACTTC	CASRGEEGSHEQYF	-	TRBV2	TRBJ2-7	-
TGTGCCAGCAGCCCCCAGGGGCGGCAAGAGACCCAGTACTTC	CASSPQGRQETQYF	-	TRBV7-3	TRBJ2-5	-
TGCAGCGTTGAAGGCACAGGCGAGAACTACTACGAGCAGTACTTC	CSVEGTGENYYEQYF	-	TRBV29-1	TRBJ2-7	-
TGTGCCAGCAGTGACCAGGACAGGGTGGGTGGCTACACCTTC	CASSDQDRVGGYTF	TRBD1	TRBV6-1	TRBJ1-2	-
TGTGCCAGCAGTTTGCGGGGCTCCTACGAGCAGTACTTC	CASSLRGSYEQYF	-	TRBV27	TRBJ2-7	-
TGTGCCAGCAGCCGGGGAGGACAGGCCAATGAGCAGTTCTTC	CASSRGGQANEQFF	-	TRBV7-2	TRBJ2-1	-
TGTGCCAGCAGCTTAACAGGGACATGGGGTCAGCCCCAGCATTTT	CASSLTGTWGQPQHF	-	TRBV7-8	TRBJ1-5	-
TGTGCCAGCAGCCAAAGGACAGGGCATACCTACAATGAGCAGTTCTTC	CASSQRTGHTYNEQFF	TRBD1	TRBV7-6	TRBJ2-1	-
TGTGCCAGCAGTCTTCCCTTCTTCGGGGGGGAGCTGTTTTTT	CASSLPFFGGELFF	-	TRBV6-2/TRBV6-3	TRBJ2-2	-
TGTGCCAGTAGAGAAGGGGGCACCGACTATGGCTACACCTTC	CASREGGTDYGYTF	TRBD1	TRBV19	TRBJ1-2	-
TGTGCCAGCAGCCGGACTAGCGGGGGGATGGAGCTGTTTTTT	CASSRTSGGMELFF	TRBD2	TRBV7-9	TRBJ2-2	-
TGCGCCAGCAAGATAGCGGGGGAGGAGGTAGATACGCAGTATTTT	CASKIAGEEVDTQYF	TRBD2	TRBV5-1	TRBJ2-3	-
TGTGCCACCAGCAAGGGACAGAATAATGAAAAACTGTTTTTT	CATSKGQNNEKLFF	TRBD1	TRBV15	TRBJ1-4	-
TGTGCCTGGAGTGCAGTCATGAACACTGAAGCTTTCTTT	CAWSAVMNTEAFF	-	TRBV30	TRBJ1-1	-
TGTGCCAGCAGGCTACCCGGGACAGGGGGCCGGGGCAATCAGCCCCAGCATTTT	CASRLPGTGGRGNQPQHF	TRBD1	TRBV2	TRBJ1-5	-
TGTGCCACCAGTGATTTTCAGGTAAACAATGAGCAGTTCTTC	CATSDFQVNNEQFF	-	TRBV24-1	TRBJ2-1	-
TGTGCCAGCAGCTTAGCCAAGGGACTAGCGGGAGATGCAGATACGCAGTATTTT	CASSLAKGLAGDADTQYF	TRBD2	TRBV11-2	TRBJ2-3	few
TGCGCCAGCAGCTTGGGGCCAACGGGAGCCGGGGAGCTGTTTTTT	CASSLGPTGAGELFF	-	TRBV5-1	TRBJ2-2	-
TGTGCCACCAGTGACCCCACTAGCGGGGCCTCAGATACGCAGTATTTT	CATSDPTSGASDTQYF	TRBD2	TRBV24-1	TRBJ2-3	-
TGTGCCACCAGCAGCCGGATGGAGCACGCATCTGACGAGCAGTACTTC	CATSSRMEHASDEQYF	-	TRBV15	TRBJ2-7	-